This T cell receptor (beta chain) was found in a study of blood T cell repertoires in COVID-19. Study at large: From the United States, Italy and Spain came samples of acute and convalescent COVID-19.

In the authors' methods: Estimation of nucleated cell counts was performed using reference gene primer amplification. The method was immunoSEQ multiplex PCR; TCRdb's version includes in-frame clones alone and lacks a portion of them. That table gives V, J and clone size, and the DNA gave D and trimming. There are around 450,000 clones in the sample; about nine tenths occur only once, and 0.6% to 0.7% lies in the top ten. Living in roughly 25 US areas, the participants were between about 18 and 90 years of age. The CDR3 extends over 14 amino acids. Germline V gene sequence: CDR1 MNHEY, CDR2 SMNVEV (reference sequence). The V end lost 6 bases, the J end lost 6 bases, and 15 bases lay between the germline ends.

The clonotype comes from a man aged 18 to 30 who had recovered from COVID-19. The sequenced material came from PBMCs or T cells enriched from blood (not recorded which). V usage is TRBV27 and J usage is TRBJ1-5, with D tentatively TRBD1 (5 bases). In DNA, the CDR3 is TGTGCCAGCAGAAACCCGGGAGGGACTCAGCCCCAGCATTTT. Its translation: CASRNPGGTQPQHF.